Presented here are 23 T cell receptor beta chains from one specimen sequenced in a study of control samples from healthy donors and cancer patients. TCRdb's copy holds only in-frame clones and misses some; the assay was immunoSEQ multiplex PCR. The sample shows 150,000 or so clones, roughly 94% of them seen only once. Specimen: PBMCs. Receptors originate from a man aged 55-75 years with colorectal cancer.

This chain joins TRBV27 and TRBJ2-6, with 9 bases fitting TRBD1. CDR1 is MNHEY and CDR2 is SMNVEV in the germline V gene (reference sequence). This CDR3 spans 16 amino acids. V was pared by 5 bases and J by 4 bases, with 6 bases of the junction left unmatched. The CDR3 is CASSQTGGTGANVLTF. The CDR3 region has the DNA TGTGCCAGCAGTCAGACAGGGGGAACAGGGGCCAACGTCCTGACTTTC.

This sequence joins TRBV21-1 and TRBJ2-4. TRBV21-1 is deemed a pseudogene. CDR3 length: 15 residues. Here the CDR3 reads CASSKEGRAKNIQYF. The CDR3 DNA follows: TGTGCCAGCAGCAAAGAGGGCAGAGCCAAAAACATTCAGTACTTC.

V usage is TRBV6-2 or TRBV6-3 and J usage is TRBJ1-5, with 7 nucleotides matching TRBD1. The ends lost 5 bases at V and 3 bases at J; junction bases unmatched: 1. Germline V CDR1 and CDR2: MNHEY, SVGEGT. CDR3 length: 13 amino acids. The CDR3 region is CASSDRDNQPQHF. The CDR3 nucleotides are TGTGCCAGCAGTGACAGGGACAATCAGCCCCAGCATTTT.

CDR3 in DNA: TGTGCCAGCAGTCAAATCCTAAATTCACCCCTCCACTTT. Its translation: CASSQILNSPLHF. The chain combines TRBV6-5 with TRBJ1-6; D gene uncertain. The germline gives CDR1 MNHEY, CDR2 SVGAGI. Trimming removed 5 bases at V and 7 bases at J, with 9 bases between. The CDR3 is 13 residues long.

In this sample, this clone turned up once. The chain is built from TRBV14 and TRBJ2-5; TRBD1 might be the D (5 bases). The germline V gene has CDR1 SGHDN and CDR2 FVKESK. V shed 5 bases and J shed 0 bases, with 19 bases lying between them. The CDR3 covers 17 residues. The CDR3, as DNA: TGTGCCAGCAGCGCGCTTGAGACAGCCTTGTACCAAGAGACCCAGTACTTC. This translates into CASSALETALYQETQYF.

This clone was detected only once. V and J are TRBV9 and TRBJ2-3; perhaps TRBD2 as D (5 bases). The CDR3 sequence is 14 residues long. With 3 bases removed from V and 3 bases from J, the gap between germline ends came to 11 bases. The germline V gene encodes CDR1 SGDLS and CDR2 YYNGEE. In DNA, the CDR3 is TGTGCCAGCAGCGACCCGGGGATAACAGATACGCAGTATTTT. This sequence encodes CASSDPGITDTQYF.

This chain joins TRBV19 and TRBJ1-4; weak D call: TRBD1 (6 bases). The V and J ends lost 4 bases and 5 bases respectively, with 14 bases between them. The CDR3 contains 15 residues. Per the germline V gene, CDR1 is LNHDA and CDR2 is SQIVND (reference sequence). In DNA form, the CDR3 reads TGTGCCAGTAGTAAAACAGGGATCGTGAATGAAAAACTGTTTTTT. It specifies CASSKTGIVNEKLFF.

The chain recombines TRBV5-5 with TRBJ1-3; the D is unclear. Germline lookup yields CDR1 SGHKS and CDR2 YYEKEE (reference sequence). V lost 2 bases and J 8 bases, leaving 11 bases between the germline ends. The CDR3 has 13 residues. CDR3 loop: CASSFRWADTIYF. The DNA of the CDR3 is TGTGCCAGCAGCTTTCGTTGGGCTGACACCATATATTTT.

The chain has TRBV6-4 and TRBJ1-2, with D perhaps matching TRBD1 (6 bases). Germline CDR1 MRHNA, CDR2 SNTAGT. V was trimmed by 6 bases and J by 4 bases, leaving 18 bases between them. The length of the CDR3 is 15 residues. The CDR3 region is CASRPATLGAYGYTF. Here the CDR3 DNA reads TGTGCCAGCAGGCCGGCAACCCTGGGGGCCTATGGCTACACCTTC.

The rearrangement uses TRBV24-1 and TRBJ1-2, with D perhaps matching TRBD1 (5 bases). This CDR3 comprises 12 residues. With 9 bases removed from V and 6 bases from J, the gap between germline ends came to 13 bases. CDR1 is KGHDR, CDR2 SFDVKD, per germline. The CDR3 loop reads CATSGHGDGYTF. CDR3 nucleotide sequence: TGTGCCACCTCCGGACATGGTGATGGCTACACCTTC.

The DNA of the CDR3 is TGCAGCGTTCTAAAACCCCTTTACAATGAGCAGTTCTTC. Translated, it gives CSVLKPLYNEQFF. The V gene is TRBV29-1, the J gene TRBJ2-1; D is unresolved. The V and J ends lost 5 bases and 4 bases respectively, with 12 bases between them. The CDR3 runs to 13 residues. Germline V lookup: CDR1 SQVTM, CDR2 ANQGSEA.

The J gene is TRBJ2-7, the V gene TRBV4-1, with no clear D. CDR3 size: 15 residues. The germline V gene has CDR1 MGHRA and CDR2 YSYEKL. Deletions cut 1 base from V and 5 bases from J, with 15 bases between. CDR3 DNA: TGCGCCAGCAGCCAAGCTGGACGGCCCGAAAACGAGCAGTACTTC. It translates to CASSQAGRPENEQYF.

CDR3 protein: CASSQRITTGDRGNQPQHF. The DNA of the CDR3 is TGCGCCAGCAGCCAACGGATAACGACTGGGGATAGGGGCAATCAGCCCCAGCATTTT. The gene calls are TRBV4-3 and TRBJ1-5; no definite D call. V dropped 2 bases and J dropped 2 bases, with 22 bases sitting between them. The CDR3 runs 19 residues. Germline values: CDR1 LGHNA, CDR2 YSLEER.

CDR3 region: CASSLGEETQYF. Here the CDR3 DNA reads TGTGCCAGCTCATTAGGAGAAGAGACCCAGTACTTC. J is TRBJ2-5 and V is TRBV18; no reliable D call. Per germline, CDR1 KGHSH and CDR2 LQKENI. CDR3 length: 12 residues. V was cut by 5 bases and J by 3 bases, with 7 bases left in between.

V usage is TRBV6-5 and J usage is TRBJ2-2, with 10 nucleotides matching TRBD2. The germline V gene encodes CDR1 MNHEY and CDR2 SVGAGI. This CDR3 region has 15 residues. With 4 bases clipped from V and 7 bases from J, the junction kept 6 bases outside the gene matches. CDR3 protein: CASSSSGGADGELFF. The CDR3 DNA follows: TGTGCCAGCAGTTCAAGCGGGGGGGCCGACGGGGAGCTGTTTTTT.

The chain has TRBV3-1 (or the pseudogene TRBV3-2) and TRBJ2-1; D not certain. The CDR3 loop spans 14 amino acids. Germline V lookup: CDR1 LGHDT, CDR2 YNNKEL (reference sequence). The V gene lost 1 base and the J gene lost 9 bases, with 13 bases spanning the gap. The CDR3 region is CASSQVKMAIEQFF. CDR3 coding DNA: TGTGCCAGCAGCCAAGTAAAAATGGCTATTGAGCAGTTCTTC.

In its sample, this clone was seen once. The chain links TRBV7-2 to TRBJ1-1; D gene uncertain. The germline gives CDR1 SGHTA, CDR2 FQGNSA. The CDR3 length is 12 residues. Trimming left V 4 bases short and J 10 bases short, with 13 bases between. CDR3 nucleotide sequence: TGTGCCAGCAGCTCCGGACCCGGTCCAGCTTTCTTT. It codes for CASSSGPGPAFF.

The chain couples TRBV3-1 (or the pseudogene TRBV3-2) to TRBJ2-7; a weak D match, TRBD2 (6 bases). Germline V gives CDR1 LGHDT, CDR2 YNNKEL (reference sequence). The CDR3 contains 14 residues. The ends were cut back, 1 base at V and 0 bases at J, with 7 bases in the middle. The CDR3 DNA sequence: TGTGCCAGCAGCCAAGCCGGGGGCTCCTACGAGCAGTACTTC. Its protein is CASSQAGGSYEQYF.

This chain joins TRBV7-2 and TRBJ2-7; 7 nucleotides line up with TRBD1. The CDR3 covers 15 residues. Germline values: CDR1 SGHTA, CDR2 FQGNSA. The V and J ends lost 5 bases and 5 bases, in that order; junction bases with no gene match: 12. CDR3 sequence reads: CASSPSSYRGHEQYF. CDR3 DNA: TGTGCCAGCAGCCCCAGCAGCTACAGGGGTCACGAGCAGTACTTC.

The rearrangement uses TRBV3-1 (or the pseudogene TRBV3-2) and TRBJ1-1; no clear D. V lost 5 bases and J lost 6, with 16 bases in between. CDR1 LGHDT and CDR2 YNNKEL come from the germline V gene (reference sequence). The CDR3 length is 14 residues. CDR3 in DNA: TGTGCCAGCAGCAACAGCTTTCTGGGCGCTGAAGCTTTCTTT. Translating it yields CASSNSFLGAEAFF.

A remark on this clone: Relative to the germline gene, one junction end is altered; a read error may explain this. The chain carries TRBV15 and TRBJ2-1; D is undetermined. The CDR3 contains 11 residues. Germline CDR1 reads LNHNV; CDR2 reads YYDKDF (reference sequence). The CDR3 region has the DNA TGTGCCACCAGCAGAGAGGATGAGCAGCTCTTC. Amino acid sequence: CATSREDEQLF.

CDR3 sequence (DNA): TGTGCCAGCAGTGAGGAGGGGGTGGGCAATCAGCCCCAGCATTTT. It translates to CASSEEGVGNQPQHF. This chain joins TRBV25-1 and TRBJ1-5; maybe TRBD1 (6 bases). Germline lookup yields CDR1 MGHDK and CDR2 SYGVNS. The CDR3 extends over 15 amino acids. V dropped 3 bases and J dropped 2 bases, with 11 bases sitting between them.

The V gene is TRBV19, the J gene TRBJ1-2; 9 bases match TRBD1. The V gene's germline CDR1 is LNHDA and CDR2 SQIVND (reference sequence). With 4 bases clipped from V and 4 bases from J, the junction kept 7 bases outside the gene matches. CDR3 size: 15 residues. CDR3 residues: CASSTGQGYLYGYTF. The CDR3 bases are TGTGCCAGTAGTACGGGACAGGGATATCTCTATGGCTACACCTTC.